This TCR beta chain was sequenced in a study of Ad26.COV2.S vaccination and SARS-CoV-2 variants. About the study: A COV1001 Ad26.COV2.S trial-arm participant provided the sample.

CDR3 size: 13 residues. Trimming removed 5 bases from V and 0 bases from J, with 7 bases in between. Details on this clone: The antigen is undetermined.

Treatment here: some 20 received Ad26.COV2.S at low or high dose, single or two shots; about five received placebo; per-sample allocation not given. Each sample was drawn 63 days after the first injection (of vaccine or placebo). Whoever gave the sample was an adult aged 18-55 years in Boston. Points from the study as a whole: An underestimation of total T cell responses may have resulted from the TCR breadth and depth analyses. Substantial response breadth was reportedly seen for spike-specific CD8+ and CD4+ T cells after vaccination.

The data were produced by immunoSEQ multiplex PCR, yet TCRdb's version contains in-frame clones alone and is incomplete. The data contain about 400,000 clones, less than 90% of them singletons. The V call is TRBV12-3 or TRBV12-4, the J call TRBJ1-1; D ambiguous. This sequence originates from a person between 18 and 65 years old who received the Ad26.COV2.S COVID-19 vaccine or a placebo. The input for sequencing was peripheral blood, taken in a trial of Ad26.COV2.S vaccine versus placebo. DNA of the CDR3: TGTGCCAGCAGTCCAAGGGTGAACACTGAAGCTTTCTTT. Translation: CASSPRVNTEAFF.